This is a list of T cell receptor beta chains from one sample in a study of T-cell memory formation after mild COVID-19. A single record per CDR3 protein comes from TCRdb applying MiXCR to the 5' RACE reads. Among around 260,000 distinct CDR3 sequences listed, 16% were seen once. Sequencing used PBMCs or a T cell subset sorted from them (not recorded which). The receptors come from a man between 18 and 29 years old who had mild COVID-19 (a few samples of this study predate the infection). Cell type and time point are not known. CDR3s leave out the opening cysteine and the closing phenylalanine or tryptophan. D genes are given only for firm matches.

J gene	V gene	D gene	CDR3 protein
TRBJ1-1	TRBV5-1	TRBD1	ASSSLGQGASGTEAF
TRBJ2-7	TRBV18	.	ASSPRQPTSEQY
TRBJ2-5	TRBV7-2	TRBD2	ASSSVAGETQY
TRBJ2-2	TRBV7-3	.	ASSAEPTGELF
TRBJ1-2	TRBV3-1	.	ASSQGLGGRDYGYT
TRBJ1-2	TRBV7-2	TRBD1	ASSTPDRPWGYT
TRBJ2-1	TRBV29-1	.	SGGDYNEQF
TRBJ1-2	TRBV14	.	ASSQDQEWNYGYT
TRBJ1-2	TRBV4-3	.	ASSLRGGGYT
TRBJ1-2	TRBV7-9	.	ASRLPRRYGYT
TRBJ2-5	TRBV6-2/TRBV6-3	TRBD2	ASRKAGGPQETQY
TRBJ2-1	TRBV5-4	.	ASSLGGTTYNEQF
TRBJ1-4	TRBV11-2	.	ASSAALREKLF
TRBJ2-3	TRBV5-1	.	ASSSQVRTDTQY
TRBJ1-2	TRBV2	.	ASVTGTPAYGYT
TRBJ2-3	TRBV10-1	TRBD2	ASSESLAGHTDTQY
TRBJ1-5	TRBV7-9	.	ASSQNPGPQH